Each of the 21 T cell receptor beta chains below was sequenced from the same sample in a study of cytomegalovirus exposure and HLA in healthy donors. The repertoire was sequenced with immunoSEQ multiplex PCR; TCRdb's copy has only in-frame clones and lacks some. The sample lists 150,000 to 200,000 clones, roughly 89% occurring once. The specimen was PBMCs. The receptors come from a woman between 18 and 29 years old in good health and CMV-seropositive.

The genes are TRBV19 and TRBJ2-7; 12 bases map to TRBD2. Germline V gene lookup returns CDR1 LNHDA and CDR2 SQIVND (reference sequence). Trimming removed 4 bases from V and 2 bases from J; junction bases left unmatched: 3. CDR3 size: 15 residues. The CDR3 DNA is TGTGCCAGTAGTACGGCTAGCGGGAGGGCCTACGAGCAGTACTTC. Protein sequence: CASSTASGRAYEQYF. The complete variable domain, with remaining parts taken from reference TRBV19 and TRBJ2-7, reads DGGITQSPKYLFRKEGQNVTLSCEQNLNHDAMYWYRQDPGQGLRLIYYSQIVNDFQKGDIAEGYSVSREKKESFPLTVTSAQKNPTAFYLCASSTASGRAYEQYFGPGTRLTVT.

The chain is built from TRBV6-6 and TRBJ1-5; 9 bases match TRBD1. CDR3 length equals 15 residues. V lost 6 bases, J lost 4 bases, and 7 bases stayed unmatched. Germline CDR1 and CDR2: MNHNY and SVGAGI (reference sequence). In nucleotides, the CDR3 is TGTGCCAGCAGGTTGGGGACAGGGACTAATCAGCCCCAGCATTTT. This encodes CASRLGTGTNQPQHF.

The V call is TRBV7-6, the J call TRBJ2-2; 11 nucleotides line up with TRBD2. Trimming cost V 8 bases and J 5 bases; bases outside gene matches: 7. CDR1 and CDR2 (germline): SGHVS, FNYEAQ. The CDR3 has 15 residues. Here the CDR3 reads CASSLAGGGTGELFF. In DNA form, the CDR3 reads TGTGCCAGCTCCCTAGCGGGAGGAGGGACCGGGGAGCTGTTTTTT.

The gene calls are TRBV4-1 and TRBJ2-3; TRBD2 is a possible D gene (7 bases). There are 20 residues in the CDR3. The V end lost 0 bases, the J end lost 6 bases, and 28 bases lay between the germline ends. Looked up from germline, CDR1 is MGHRA and CDR2 is YSYEKL. The CDR3 DNA is TGCGCCAGCAGCCAAGAGGGGTACAGGGCCGGGGGGCATTTTAGGGATACGCAGTATTTT. Protein product: CASSQEGYRAGGHFRDTQYF.

This sequence joins TRBV15 and TRBJ2-7, with 10 nucleotides matching TRBD2. V lost 6 bases, J lost 3 bases, and 8 bases stayed unmatched. This CDR3 region has 15 residues. CDR1 and CDR2 from the germline V gene are LNHNV and YYDKDF (reference sequence). CDR3 nucleotides: TGTGCCACCAGGGGTGCTAGCGGGGGTCTCTACGAGCAGTACTTC. Its translation is CATRGASGGLYEQYF.

The rearrangement joins TRBV5-1 to TRBJ1-5; 7 bases line up with TRBD1. V lost 9 bases to trimming and J lost 9 bases; unmatched junction nucleotides: 9. Germline-derived CDR1 and CDR2 are SGHRS and YFSETQ. This CDR3 contains 12 residues. The DNA for the CDR3 is TGCGCCACCGACAGGGCGTTAAGGCCCCAGCATTTT. Translation: CATDRALRPQHF. Variable domain in full (rest from reference TRBV5-1 and TRBJ1-5): KAGVTQTPRYLIKTRGQQVTLSCSPISGHRSVSWYQQTPGQGLQFLFEYFSETQRNKGNFPGRFSGRQFSNSRSEMNVSTLELGDSALYLCATDRALRPQHFGDGTRLSIL.

The chain employs TRBV30 and TRBJ2-7; 11 nucleotides align to TRBD1. Germline V gives CDR1 GTSNPN, CDR2 SVGIG (reference sequence). V dropped 8 bases and J dropped 2; count of bases not matched to a gene: 8. The length of the CDR3 is 14 residues. The CDR3 DNA reads TGTGCCGCGGGAATGGGACAGGGGGCCTACGAGCAGTACTTC. Residues: CAAGMGQGAYEQYF.

The chain joins TRBV15 to TRBJ2-3; possibly TRBD2 for D (5 bases). Germline V gene sequence: CDR1 LNHNV, CDR2 YYDKDF (reference sequence). The CDR3 contains 16 residues. Trimming took 1 base from V and 2 from J, leaving 13 bases between them. The CDR3 DNA is TGTGCCACCAGCAGAGGCCAGGAGGCGAACACAGATACGCAGTATTTT. Its translation is CATSRGQEANTDTQYF.

The rearrangement joins TRBV27 to TRBJ2-1; the D gene is possibly TRBD1 (5 bases). With 5 bases removed from V and 0 bases from J, the gap between germline ends came to 17 bases. The CDR3 has 17 residues. CDR1 is MNHEY, CDR2 SMNVEV, per germline (reference sequence). The CDR3 DNA is TGTGCCAGCAGTCCTAGGGGCCCAGTGGGCTCCTACAATGAGCAGTTCTTC. It specifies CASSPRGPVGSYNEQFF.

The chain couples TRBV14 to TRBJ2-5; 11 bases match TRBD2. This CDR3 is built from 16 residues. CDR1 is SGHDN, CDR2 FVKESK, per germline. J was trimmed by 6 bases and V by 2 bases; bases with no gene match: 8. CDR3 coding DNA: TGTGCCAGCAGCCAACAGACTAGCGGGGTGGTAAAGACCCAGTACTTC. Amino acids: CASSQQTSGVVKTQYF.

The chain employs TRBV5-4 and TRBJ1-1; 7 positions agree with TRBD1. V dropped 6 bases and J dropped 1; count of bases not matched to a gene: 3. The CDR3 has 13 residues. Germline values: CDR1 SGHNT, CDR2 YYREEE (reference sequence). The CDR3 loop is CASTRQGNTEAFF. The CDR3 DNA follows: TGTGCCAGCACTCGACAGGGGAACACTGAAGCTTTCTTT.

The genes are TRBV11-2 and TRBJ2-7; 7 bases are shared with TRBD2. The CDR3 runs to 15 residues. Germline V gene lookup returns CDR1 SGHAT and CDR2 FQNNGV. The junction had 11 bases not matched to a gene; V was cut back by 3 bases and J by 6 bases. This CDR3 reads CASSFYPAGVPEQYF. The CDR3 bases are TGTGCCAGCAGCTTCTACCCGGCGGGGGTTCCCGAGCAGTACTTC.

The chain recombines TRBV11-1 with TRBJ2-5; 8 nucleotides align to TRBD2. The CDR3 runs 19 residues. The V and J ends lost 4 bases and 1 base, in that order; junction bases with no gene match: 17. The germline V gene encodes CDR1 SGHAT and CDR2 FQDESV (reference sequence). The CDR3 loop reads CASSSPGLAPRGAQETQYF. The DNA of the CDR3 is TGTGCCAGCAGCTCGCCCGGACTAGCTCCCCGAGGGGCCCAAGAGACCCAGTACTTC.

The rearrangement links TRBV4-1 to TRBJ2-1; D not resolved. Germline-derived CDR1 and CDR2 are MGHRA and YSYEKL. The CDR3 loop spans 16 amino acids. The V gene lost 2 bases and the J gene lost 1 base, with 12 bases spanning the gap. CDR3 bases: TGCGCCAGCAGCCAAATTCCCCGAGGTTCCTACAATGAGCAGTTCTTC. Encoded protein: CASSQIPRGSYNEQFF.

The sample holds one count of this clone. The V call is TRBV27, the J call TRBJ1-1, with a possible D match to TRBD1 (6 bases). Between the trimmed V and J ends, which lost 0 bases and 5 bases, there was a span of 10 bases. The germline V gene encodes CDR1 MNHEY and CDR2 SMNVEV (reference sequence). This CDR3 contains 14 residues. The CDR3 DNA is TGTGCCAGCAGTTTATCGGACAGTTCGACTGAAGCTTTCTTT. Its translation: CASSLSDSSTEAFF.

The genes are TRBV4-3 and TRBJ1-2, with 8 bases that match TRBD1. Germline values: CDR1 LGHNA, CDR2 YSLEER. There are 17 residues in the CDR3. V shed 1 base and J 4 bases; nucleotides not matched to a gene: 11. The CDR3 DNA sequence: TGCGCCAGCAGCCAAGGGCCGATCCAGGGGGCGAGCTATGGCTACACCTTC. Translated, it gives CASSQGPIQGASYGYTF.

This chain joins TRBV6-8 and TRBJ1-4; 8 bases are a match to TRBD1. The ends lost 8 bases at V and 0 bases at J; junction bases unmatched: 17. The CDR3 covers 19 residues. Germline V gene lookup returns CDR1 MNHGY and CDR2 SAAAGT. CDR3 loop: CASSWGQAKKKATNEKLFF. CDR3 bases: TGTGCCAGCTCCTGGGGACAGGCCAAGAAAAAAGCAACTAATGAAAAACTGTTTTTT.

This chain uses TRBV19 with TRBJ2-2; D is possibly TRBD1 (5 bases). Trimming removed 2 bases from V and 7 bases from J, with 5 bases in between. Germline CDR1 is LNHDA and CDR2 is SQIVND (reference sequence). This CDR3 is 12 amino acids long. Written as DNA, the CDR3 is TGTGCCAGTAGTATAAGGGGCGGGGAGCTGTTTTTT. This gives the protein CASSIRGGELFF.

The chain has TRBV10-2 and TRBJ2-1; 7 bases line up with TRBD1. This CDR3 is built from 13 residues. Germline-derived CDR1 and CDR2 are WSHSY and SAAADI. V gave up 10 bases and J gave up 0 bases; unmatched junction bases: 3. The CDR3 reads CAIRDSSYNEQFF. CDR3 DNA: TGCGCCATCCGGGACAGCTCCTACAATGAGCAGTTCTTC.

The CDR3 is CASTGQGDQPQHF. Here the CDR3 DNA reads TGTGCCAGTACCGGACAGGGAGATCAGCCCCAGCATTTT. V is TRBV19 and J is TRBJ1-5; 8 bases fit TRBD1. CDR3 size: 13 residues. The junction had 4 bases not matched to a gene; V was cut back by 7 bases and J by 5 bases. The germline V gene encodes CDR1 LNHDA and CDR2 SQIVND (reference sequence). Variable domain in full (rest from reference TRBV19 and TRBJ1-5): DGGITQSPKYLFRKEGQNVTLSCEQNLNHDAMYWYRQDPGQGLRLIYYSQIVNDFQKGDIAEGYSVSREKKESFPLTVTSAQKNPTAFYLCASTGQGDQPQHFGDGTRLSIL.

J is TRBJ2-5 and V is TRBV6-1; 10 bases agree with TRBD2. The CDR3 sequence is 15 residues long. V lost 5 bases and J lost 4; bases outside the gene matches: 7. Germline V gene lookup returns CDR1 MNHNS and CDR2 SASEGT. CDR3 region: CASSNVAGGRETQYF. CDR3 sequence (DNA): TGTGCCAGCAGTAACGTAGCGGGGGGAAGAGAGACCCAGTACTTC.